The T cell receptor beta chain described here comes from a study of blood T cell repertoires in COVID-19. This CDR3 comprises 15 residues. Trimming cost V 5 bases and J 1 base, with 15 bases left between them. Germline assignment: CDR1 SGHRS and CDR2 YFSETQ. The repertoire was sequenced with immunoSEQ multiplex PCR; TCRdb's copy has only in-frame clones and lacks some. The table has a few hundred thousand clones, more than 75% seen once; the top ten hold 2% to 2.5%. The clonotype comes from a woman between 50 and 59 years old with acute or convalescent COVID-19. Specimen: peripheral blood. This chain connects TRBV5-1 to TRBJ1-1; D not resolved. CDR3 protein: CASRQDPGRNTEAFF. CDR3 coding DNA: TGCGCCAGCAGGCAAGATCCAGGAAGGAACACTGAAGCTTTCTTT.